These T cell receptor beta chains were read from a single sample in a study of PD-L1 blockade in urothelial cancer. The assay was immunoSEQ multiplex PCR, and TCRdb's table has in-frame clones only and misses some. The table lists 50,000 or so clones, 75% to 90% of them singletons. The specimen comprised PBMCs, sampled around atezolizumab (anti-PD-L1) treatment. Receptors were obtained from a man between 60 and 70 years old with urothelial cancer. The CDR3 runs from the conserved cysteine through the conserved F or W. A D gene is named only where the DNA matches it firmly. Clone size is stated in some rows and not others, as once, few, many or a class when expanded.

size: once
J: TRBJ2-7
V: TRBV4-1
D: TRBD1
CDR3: CATRGTGSAEQYF
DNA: TGCGCCACCCGGGGGACAGGGAGTGCCGAGCAGTACTTC

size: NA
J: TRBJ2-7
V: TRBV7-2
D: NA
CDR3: CASSLRGRDKQYF
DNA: TGTGCCAGCAGCCTACGGGGAAGAGATAAGCAGTACTTC

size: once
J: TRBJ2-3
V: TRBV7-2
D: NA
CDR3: CASSLGLGNTDTQYF
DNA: TGTGCCAGCAGCTTGGGACTGGGGAACACAGATACGCAGTATTTT

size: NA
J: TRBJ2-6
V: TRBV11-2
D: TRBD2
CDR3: CASSSSGPKSSGANVLTF
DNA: TGTGCCAGCAGCTCTAGCGGCCCCAAGTCGTCCGGGGCCAACGTCCTGACTTTC

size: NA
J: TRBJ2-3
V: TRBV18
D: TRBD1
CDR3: CASSPPTGGTDTQYF
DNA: TGTGCCAGCTCACCACCGACAGGGGGAACAGATACGCAGTATTTT

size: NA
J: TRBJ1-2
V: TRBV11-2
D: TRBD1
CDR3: CASSSYATRQGPGYTF
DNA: TGTGCCAGCAGCTCATATGCCACGAGACAGGGCCCTGGCTACACCTTC

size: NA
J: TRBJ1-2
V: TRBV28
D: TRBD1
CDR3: CASSSSTGVYGYTF
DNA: TGTGCCAGCAGTTCGTCAACAGGGGTCTATGGCTACACCTTC

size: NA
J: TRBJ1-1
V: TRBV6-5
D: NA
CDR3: CASSIHRASEAFF
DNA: TGTGCCAGCAGCATACACAGGGCAAGTGAAGCTTTCTTT

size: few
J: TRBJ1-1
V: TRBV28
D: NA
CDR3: CASSLPMNTEAFF
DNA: TGTGCCAGCAGTTTACCTATGAACACTGAAGCTTTCTTT

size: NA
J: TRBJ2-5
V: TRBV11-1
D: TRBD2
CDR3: CASSPGRVLETQYF
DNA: TGTGCCAGCAGCCCCGGGAGGGTACTAGAGACCCAGTACTTC

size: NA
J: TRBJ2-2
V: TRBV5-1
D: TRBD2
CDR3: CASSVSGGNTGELFF
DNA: TGCGCCAGCAGCGTCAGCGGGGGAAACACCGGGGAGCTGTTTTTT

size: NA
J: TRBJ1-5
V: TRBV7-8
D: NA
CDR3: CASSLGRDSNQPQHF
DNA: TGTGCCAGCAGCTTAGGCAGGGATAGCAATCAGCCCCAGCATTTT

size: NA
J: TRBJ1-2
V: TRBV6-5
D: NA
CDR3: CASSYRAYEGYTF
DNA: TGTGCCAGCAGTTACAGAGCGTATGAGGGCTACACCTTC

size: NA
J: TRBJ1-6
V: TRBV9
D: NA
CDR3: CASSQTGNSPLHF
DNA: TGTGCCAGCAGTCAGACGGGAAATTCACCCCTCCACTTT

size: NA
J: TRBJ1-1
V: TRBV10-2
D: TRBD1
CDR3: CASRDRGNTEAFF
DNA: TGCGCCAGCAGGGACAGGGGGAACACTGAAGCTTTCTTT

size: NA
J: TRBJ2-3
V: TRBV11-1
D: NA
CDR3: CASSLRDKGFTQYF
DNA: TGTGCCAGCAGCTTACGGGACAAGGGTTTTACGCAGTATTTT

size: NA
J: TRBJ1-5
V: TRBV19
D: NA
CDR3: CASSIAFRISNQPQHF
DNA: TGTGCCAGTAGTATAGCTTTCAGGATTAGCAATCAGCCCCAGCATTTT

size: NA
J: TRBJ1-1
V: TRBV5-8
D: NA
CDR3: CASSFGLGDTRGNEAFF
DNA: TGTGCCAGCAGCTTTGGTCTTGGGGACACAAGGGGGAATGAAGCTTTCTTT

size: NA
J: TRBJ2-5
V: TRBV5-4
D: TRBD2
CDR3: CASSLVVAGGETQYF
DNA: TGTGCCAGCAGCTTGGTGGTTGCGGGGGGGGAGACCCAGTACTTC

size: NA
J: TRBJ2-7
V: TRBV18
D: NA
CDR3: CASSGTGNYEQYF
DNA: TGTGCCAGCTCAGGGACTGGCAACTACGAGCAGTACTTC

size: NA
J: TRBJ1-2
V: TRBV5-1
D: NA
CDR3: CASSQNTPGTSGYTF
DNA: TGCGCCAGCAGCCAAAATACCCCCGGGACTTCCGGCTACACCTTC

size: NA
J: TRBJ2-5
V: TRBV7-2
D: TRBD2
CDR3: CASSLSSTSGETQYF
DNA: TGTGCCAGCAGCTTATCGTCCACTAGCGGAGAGACCCAGTACTTC

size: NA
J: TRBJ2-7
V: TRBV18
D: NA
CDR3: CASSPGQNTGEQYF
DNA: TGTGCCAGCTCACCGGGACAAAACACCGGGGAGCAGTACTTC

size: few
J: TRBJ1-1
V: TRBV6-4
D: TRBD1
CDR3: CASSGQANTEAFF
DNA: TGTGCCAGCAGCGGACAGGCCAACACTGAAGCTTTCTTT

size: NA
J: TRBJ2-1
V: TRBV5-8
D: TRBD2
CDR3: CASSLELAGGYYNEQFF
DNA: TGTGCCAGCAGCTTGGAGTTAGCGGGGGGTTATTACAATGAGCAGTTCTTC

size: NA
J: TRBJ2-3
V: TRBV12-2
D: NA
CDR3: CASRLARTREATGGRTDTQYF
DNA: TGTGCAAGTCGCTTAGCGCGTACGAGAGAGGCAACGGGGGGACGCACAGATACGCAGTATTTT

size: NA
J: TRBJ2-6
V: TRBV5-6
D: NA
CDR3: CASSPTDSGANVLTF
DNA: TGTGCCAGCAGCCCGACAGACTCTGGGGCCAACGTCCTGACTTTC

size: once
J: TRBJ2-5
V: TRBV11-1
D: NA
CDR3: CASSLTNLAGETQYF
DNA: TGTGCCAGCAGCCTGACGAACCTAGCTGGGGAGACCCAGTACTTC

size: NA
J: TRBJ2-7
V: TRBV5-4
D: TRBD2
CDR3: CASSPAGSREVEQYF
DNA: TGTGCCAGCAGCCCCGCCGGCAGTCGGGAGGTAGAGCAGTACTTC

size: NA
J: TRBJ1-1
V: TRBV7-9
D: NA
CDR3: CASSPDSEAFF
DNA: TGTGCCAGCAGCCCAGACAGTGAAGCTTTCTTT

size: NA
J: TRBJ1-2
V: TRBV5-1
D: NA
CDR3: CASSLSPGVAYGYTF
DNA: TGCGCCAGCAGCTTGTCCCCGGGGGTGGCCTATGGCTACACCTTC

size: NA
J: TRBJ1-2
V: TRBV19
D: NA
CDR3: CASMGATVNYGYTF
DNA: TGTGCCAGTATGGGGGCCACAGTTAACTATGGCTACACCTTC

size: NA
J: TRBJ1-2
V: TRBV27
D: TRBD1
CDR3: CASSSPGQGARGYTF
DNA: TGTGCCAGCAGTTCACCGGGACAGGGGGCGCGTGGCTACACCTTC

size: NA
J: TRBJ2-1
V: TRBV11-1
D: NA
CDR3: CASTNGLSSYNEQFF
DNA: TGTGCCAGCACCAACGGGTTGAGCTCCTACAATGAGCAGTTCTTC

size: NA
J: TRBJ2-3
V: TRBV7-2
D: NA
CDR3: CASSLQGGTDTQYF
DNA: TGTGCCAGCAGCTTACAAGGGGGAACAGATACGCAGTATTTT

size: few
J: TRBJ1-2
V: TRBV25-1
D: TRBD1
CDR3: CASSSTPEATGTYGYTF
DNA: TGTGCCAGCAGTTCAACCCCTGAGGCGACAGGGACCTATGGCTACACCTTC

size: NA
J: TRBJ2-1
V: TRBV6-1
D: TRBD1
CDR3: CASSVTGRIRDEQFF
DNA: TGTGCCAGCAGTGTGACAGGGAGAATACGAGATGAGCAGTTCTTC

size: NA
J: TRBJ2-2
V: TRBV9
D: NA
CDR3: CASSQYGGELFF
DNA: TGTGCCAGCAGCCAGTATGGCGGGGAGCTGTTTTTT

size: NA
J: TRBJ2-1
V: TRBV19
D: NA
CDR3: CASSPQVSSYNEQFF
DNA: TGTGCCAGTAGTCCCCAAGTTAGCTCCTACAATGAGCAGTTCTTC

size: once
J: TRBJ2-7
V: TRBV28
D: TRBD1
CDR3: CATGQGPSYEQYF
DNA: TGTGCCACCGGACAGGGCCCGTCCTACGAGCAGTACTTC

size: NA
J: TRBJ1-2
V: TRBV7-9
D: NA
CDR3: CASSLGQINYGYTF
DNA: TGTGCCAGCAGCTTAGGGCAGATTAACTATGGCTACACCTTC

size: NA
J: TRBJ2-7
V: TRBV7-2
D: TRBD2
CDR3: CASSLFGGAPYEQYF
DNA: TGTGCCAGCAGCTTATTCGGGGGGGCCCCCTACGAGCAGTACTTC

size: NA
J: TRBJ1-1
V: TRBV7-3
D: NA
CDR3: CASSLNGGDTEAFF
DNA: TGTGCCAGCAGCTTAAACGGGGGAGACACTGAAGCTTTCTTT

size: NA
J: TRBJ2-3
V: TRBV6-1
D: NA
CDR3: CASVEATSTDTQYF
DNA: TGTGCCAGCGTCGAGGCCACAAGCACAGATACGCAGTATTTT

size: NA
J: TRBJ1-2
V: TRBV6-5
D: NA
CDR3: CASSLDSLYGYTF
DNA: TGTGCCAGCAGTCTCGACAGTCTCTATGGCTACACCTTC

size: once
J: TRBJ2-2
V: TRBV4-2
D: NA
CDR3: CASSQGFQEVPAGELFF
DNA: TGTGCCAGCAGCCAAGGGTTTCAGGAGGTTCCAGCCGGGGAGCTGTTTTTT

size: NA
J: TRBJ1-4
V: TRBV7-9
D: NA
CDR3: CASSLAVGAQEKLFF
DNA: TGTGCCAGCAGCTTGGCGGTAGGGGCACAAGAAAAACTGTTTTTT

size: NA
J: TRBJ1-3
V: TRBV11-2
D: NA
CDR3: CASSSHPSSGNTIYF
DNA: TGTGCCAGCAGCTCGCACCCCAGCTCTGGAAACACCATATATTTT

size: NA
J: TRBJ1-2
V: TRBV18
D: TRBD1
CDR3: CASSPGQDNYGYTF
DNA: TGTGCCAGCTCACCGGGACAGGATAACTATGGCTACACCTTC

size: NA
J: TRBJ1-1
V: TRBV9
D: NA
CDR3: CASSVGGRIDTEAFF
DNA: TGTGCCAGCAGCGTAGGGGGCAGGATTGACACTGAAGCTTTCTTT

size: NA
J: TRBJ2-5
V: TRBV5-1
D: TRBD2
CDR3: CASSSKTSGYQETQYF
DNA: TGCGCCAGCAGCTCAAAGACTAGCGGGTACCAAGAGACCCAGTACTTC

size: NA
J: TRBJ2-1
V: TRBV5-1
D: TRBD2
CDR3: CASRYSGGVSNEQFF
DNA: TGCGCCAGCAGGTATAGCGGGGGGGTGAGTAATGAGCAGTTCTTC

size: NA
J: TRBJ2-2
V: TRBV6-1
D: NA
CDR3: CASSKARTALSNTGELFF
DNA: TGTGCCAGCAGTAAAGCCCGGACAGCCTTATCGAACACCGGGGAGCTGTTTTTT

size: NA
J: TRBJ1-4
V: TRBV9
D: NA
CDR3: CASSVDPGRREKLFF
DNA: TGTGCCAGCAGCGTAGATCCGGGAAGGCGGGAAAAACTGTTTTTT

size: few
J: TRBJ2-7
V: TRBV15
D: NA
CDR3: CATSVGGSASEQYF
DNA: TGTGCCACCAGCGTTGGGGGGTCAGCGAGCGAGCAGTACTTC